The 14 T cell receptor beta chains presented below share a single source sample, sequenced in a study of cytomegalovirus exposure and HLA in healthy donors. The PCR used 60 Vbeta and 13 Jbeta primers. Method: immunoSEQ multiplex PCR; TCRdb's copy keeps in-frame clones and lacks some. The table includes more than 100,000 clones, roughly three quarters detected once. Sequencing was done on a sample of PBMCs. The receptor source for this set is a woman in her late teens or twenties in good health and CMV-seronegative.

The chain joins TRBV5-1 to TRBJ2-3; 7 nucleotides align to TRBD2. Germline CDR1 and CDR2: SGHRS and YFSETQ. This CDR3 spans 14 amino acids. V gave up 0 bases and J gave up 4 bases; unmatched junction bases: 2. The CDR3 loop reads CASSLERGADTQYF. The CDR3 DNA reads as TGCGCCAGCAGCTTGGAGCGGGGAGCAGATACGCAGTATTTT.

The CDR3 loop is CASTDYRPSGSIQDTQYF. CDR3 DNA sequence: TGTGCCAGCACCGACTATAGGCCTAGCGGGAGTATTCAGGATACGCAGTATTTT. The chain joins TRBV2 to TRBJ2-3; 10 nucleotides match TRBD2. The germline CDR1 and CDR2 sequences are SNHLY and FYNNEI. After removal of 7 bases from V and 6 bases from J, the junction contained 19 bases not matched to a gene. CDR3 size: 18 residues.

This chain joins TRBV29-1 and TRBJ2-3; 9 positions agree with TRBD2. V lost 7 bases to trimming and J lost 6 bases; unmatched junction nucleotides: 11. Germline CDR1 reads SQVTM; CDR2 reads ANQGSEA. This CDR3 has 14 amino acids. The CDR3: CSAQREVGDDTQYF. DNA of the CDR3: TGCAGCGCCCAGCGGGAGGTGGGAGATGATACGCAGTATTTT.

On this clone itself: The identical CDR3 is also encoded by other nucleotide sequences in the sample. This chain links TRBV30 with TRBJ1-1; D gene uncertain. The CDR3 length is 11 residues. The V end lost 0 bases, the J end lost 7 bases, and 6 bases lay between the germline ends. Germline assignment: CDR1 GTSNPN and CDR2 SVGIG (reference sequence). The CDR3 is CAWSVQVEAFF. CDR3 bases: TGTGCCTGGAGTGTACAAGTTGAAGCTTTCTTT.

The V and J genes are TRBV5-1 and TRBJ2-7, with TRBD1 identical over 10 bases. Germline CDR1 SGHRS, CDR2 YFSETQ. Losses at the gene ends were 2 bases for V and 3 bases for J; bases not matched to a gene: 2. The CDR3 has 14 amino acids. The CDR3 is CASSLGQGVYEQYF. CDR3 DNA: TGCGCCAGCAGCTTAGGACAGGGGGTCTACGAGCAGTACTTC.

Here the CDR3 reads CASSPENTGELFF. The CDR3 nucleotides are TGTGCCAGCAGCCCAGAAAACACCGGGGAGCTGTTTTTT. This sequence joins TRBV9 and TRBJ2-2; D unclear. The V and J ends lost 4 bases and 2 bases respectively, with 6 bases between them. This CDR3 is built from 13 residues. Germline V gene sequence: CDR1 SGDLS, CDR2 YYNGEE.

This rearrangement joins TRBV30 to TRBJ1-1, with D tentatively TRBD1 (5 bases). Trimming pared 5 bases from V and 4 bases from J, leaving 17 bases between. CDR3 length: 14 residues. In germline, CDR1 is GTSNPN, CDR2 SVGIG (reference sequence). This CDR3 reads CAWGRTEGITEAFF. The CDR3, as DNA: TGTGCCTGGGGCCGGACGGAGGGGATCACTGAAGCTTTCTTT.

The gene calls are TRBV30 and TRBJ2-1; a possible D gene is TRBD2 (5 bases). CDR3 length: 12 amino acids. Germline-derived CDR1 and CDR2 are GTSNPN and SVGIG (reference sequence). Trimming shortened V by 0 bases and J by 7 bases, and 7 bases separated the two germline ends. Written as DNA, the CDR3 is TGTGCCTGGAGTGTACGGGGAAATGAGCAGTTCTTC. Its protein is CAWSVRGNEQFF.

This sequence joins TRBV7-9 and TRBJ1-1; 8 bases agree with TRBD1. There are 15 residues in the CDR3. The V gene end was trimmed by 2 bases and the J gene end by 3 bases; junction bases not matched to a gene: 5. The germline CDR1 and CDR2 sequences are SEHNR and FQNEAQ (reference sequence). CDR3 DNA sequence: TGTGCCAGCAGCTTATTCAGGGGGCGTCACACTGAAGCTTTCTTT. Protein: CASSLFRGRHTEAFF.

CDR3 in DNA: TGTGCCAGCTCACCCTCTCAGGACAGTTCCTATGGCTACACCTTC. Translated: CASSPSQDSSYGYTF. The chain carries TRBV18 and TRBJ1-2; tentatively, D is TRBD1 (6 bases). V lost 3 bases, J lost 4 bases, and 15 bases lay in between. Germline V CDR1 and CDR2: KGHSH, LQKENI. The CDR3 spans 15 residues. Variable domain in full (rest from reference TRBV18 and TRBJ1-2): NAGVMQNPRHLVRRRGQEARLRCSPMKGHSHVYWYRQLPEEGLKFMVYLQKENIIDESGMPKERFSAEFPKEGPSILRIQQVVRGDSAAYFCASSPSQDSSYGYTFGSGTRLTVV.

The genes are TRBV7-9 and TRBJ1-2; D gene ambiguous. From germline, CDR1 is SEHNR and CDR2 FQNEAQ (reference sequence). This CDR3 contains 12 residues. V was trimmed by 5 bases and J by 6 bases, leaving 10 bases between them. The CDR3 DNA sequence: TGTGCCAGCAGCCTCCCCGTCGATGGCTACACCTTC. Protein: CASSLPVDGYTF.

The CDR3 is CASGLVPKGDRGRPSSGANVLTF. CDR3 coding DNA: TGTGCTAGTGGTTTGGTGCCGAAGGGGGACAGGGGGCGACCGAGCTCTGGGGCCAACGTCCTGACTTTC. The chain joins TRBV12-5 to TRBJ2-6; 12 positions match TRBD1. Germline V gene data show CDR1 as LGHNT and CDR2 as FRNRAP. There are 23 residues in the CDR3. Germline trimming cut 0 bases from V and 0 bases from J; bases unmatched to any gene: 15. Complete variable domain (other parts from reference TRBV12-5 and TRBJ2-6): DARVTQTPRHKVTEMGQEVTMRCQPILGHNTVFWYRQTMMQGLELLAYFRNRAPLDDSGMPKDRFSAEMPDATLATLKIQPSEPRDSAVYFCASGLVPKGDRGRPSSGANVLTFGAGSRLTVL.

The V and J genes are TRBV27 and TRBJ2-1; D possibly corresponds to TRBD2 (6 bases). The CDR3 loop spans 13 amino acids. Germline V lookup: CDR1 MNHEY, CDR2 SMNVEV (reference sequence). V shed 0 bases and J shed 6 bases, with 6 bases lying between them. The CDR3 DNA reads TGTGCCAGCAGTTTATCGGGGGGCAATGAGCAGTTCTTC. Its protein product is CASSLSGGNEQFF.

As to this clone: The same CDR3 is also encoded by other DNA sequences in this sample. V gene TRBV5-4 combines with J gene TRBJ1-2; perhaps TRBD1 as D (5 bases). Germline CDR1 is SGHNT and CDR2 is YYREEE (reference sequence). The CDR3 is made up of 13 amino acids. V was clipped by 4 bases and J by 2 bases, with 9 bases between them. The CDR3 DNA reads as TGTGCCAGCAGCCCTGACAGAAACTATGGCTACACCTTC. Amino acids: CASSPDRNYGYTF.